The T cell receptor (beta chain) described here comes from a study of sequential checkpoint blockade in melanoma (dated by TCRdb to between 2018 and 2020). For the wider study: Patients were assigned by 1:1 randomization to either first-line nivolumab followed by ipilimumab (arm A) or ipilimumab followed by nivolumab (arm B). Maintenance nivolumab came after each of the two trial sequences. The study at large found these results: Validation of the response-prediction model combining TCR metrics and mutation burden is needed in larger, independent patient cohorts.

From the cysteine up to the phenylalanine, the CDR3 has a length of 12 residues. Left in the record is the CDR3 DNA by itself, 36 bases read in frame from the first base. Cut back by 2 bases and 5 bases, the V and J ends lie 7 bases apart. From a lookup of the germline V gene, CDR1 and CDR2 are MDHEN and SYDVKM. In the case of this clone: The antigen this receptor binds is unknown. The input lacks base qualities; no much larger clone sits a single base away.

The label giving this sample's treatment or condition can be read as: randomized to nivolumab then ipilimumab (arm A) or the reverse (arm B). Prior DNA-damaging chemotherapy had not been received by any trial patient. A FACS Aria II flow cytometer was used to sort live CD3+CD8+ cells that were negative for CD19 and CD56 from thawed PBMCs. Samples came from patients with melanoma in CheckMate 064, a randomized, open-label phase II trial of sequential checkpoint blockade. Peripheral blood mononuclear cells were obtained through leukapheresis, purified using Ficoll-Paque, and frozen in human serum containing about 10% DMSO. Purity of sorted blood CD3+CD8+ cells was verified at >95% immediately after sorting, followed by DNA extraction. The immunoSEQ Assay was used to immunosequence TCRbeta CDR3 regions from genomic DNA. Before high-throughput sequencing, genomic DNA was amplified using bias-controlled multiplex PCR. As for the authors' bioinformatics: To quantify the absolute abundance of each unique TCRbeta CDR3 region, the sequences were collapsed and filtered. Clonality, defined as 1 minus Pielou's evenness, was calculated using only productive rearrangements. A previously published method was used to identify clones with significantly greater frequencies in on-treatment samples than in baseline samples. TCRdb took over this immuneACCESS table, retaining in-frame rearrangements with V and J assigned. Such tables are incomplete; in checked studies, under half of the missing clones stem from an unresolved V gene, and the remainder is unexplained. That table furnishes V, J and clone size, whereas the DNA furnished D and trimming. In this sample the table shows roughly 11,000 clones, about four fifths of which occur a single time. The ten largest make up about 47% of the sample.

The chain is encoded by TRBV28 joined to TRBJ2-7; a weak D assignment points to TRBD2 (6 bases agree). The sequenced sample was CD8+ T cells sorted from blood (inferred from file names), obtained from a patient given nivolumab and ipilimumab in sequence. The receptor was isolated from a human donor with melanoma. The DNA is TGTGCCAGCAGTTTAGGCGGGAACGAGCAGTACTTC. This translates into CASSLGGNEQYF. The CDR3, completed at both ends by the reference TRBV28 and TRBJ2-7 genes, gives the full variable domain DVKVTQSSRYLVKRTGEKVFLECVQDMDHENMFWYRQDPGLGLRLIYFSYDVKMKEKGDIPEGYSVSREKKERFSLILESASTNQTSMYLCASSLGGNEQYFGPGTRLTVT.